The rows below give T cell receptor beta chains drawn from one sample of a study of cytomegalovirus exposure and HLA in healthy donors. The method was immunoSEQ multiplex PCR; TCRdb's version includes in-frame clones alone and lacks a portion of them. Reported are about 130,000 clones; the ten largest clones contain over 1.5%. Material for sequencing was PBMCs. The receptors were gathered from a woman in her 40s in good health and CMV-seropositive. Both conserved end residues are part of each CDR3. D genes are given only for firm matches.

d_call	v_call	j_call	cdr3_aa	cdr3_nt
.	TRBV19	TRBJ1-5	CASSKQGAGGNQPQHF	TGTGCCAGTAGTAAACAGGGCGCGGGGGGCAATCAGCCCCAGCATTTT
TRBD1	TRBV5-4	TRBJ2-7	CASSVRGRAYEQYF	TGTGCCAGCAGCGTAAGGGGGCGGGCCTACGAGCAGTACTTC
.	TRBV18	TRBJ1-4	CASSPQRTREKLFF	TGTGCCAGCTCACCACAAAGGACAAGAGAAAAACTGTTTTTT
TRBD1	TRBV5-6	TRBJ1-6	CASSADRGNSPLHF	TGTGCCAGCAGCGCGGACAGGGGGAATTCACCCCTCCACTTT
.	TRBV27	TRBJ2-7	CASRPQGGGDLYEQYF	TGTGCCAGCCGACCCCAAGGGGGAGGGGATCTCTACGAGCAGTACTTC
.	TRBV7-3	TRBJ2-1	CASSLASSEQFF	TGTGCCAGCAGCCTGGCTTCCAGTGAGCAGTTCTTC
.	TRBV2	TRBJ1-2	CASLRSDSGYTF	TGTGCCTCCCTCAGAAGCGACTCGGGCTACACCTTC
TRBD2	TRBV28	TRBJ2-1	CASSLSSGWGEGQFF	TGTGCCAGCAGTTTATCTAGCGGATGGGGTGAGGGGCAGTTCTTC
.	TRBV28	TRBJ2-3	CASSSPDTDTQYF	TGTGCCAGCAGTTCGCCAGACACAGATACGCAGTATTTT
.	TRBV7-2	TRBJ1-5	CASSLDRADQPQHF	TGTGCCAGCAGCTTAGACAGGGCCGATCAGCCCCAGCATTTT
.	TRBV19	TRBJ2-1	CASRRGLTGGDEQFF	TGTGCCAGTAGAAGGGGTCTAACCGGTGGAGATGAGCAGTTCTTC
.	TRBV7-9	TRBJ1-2	CATLPLYGYTF	TGTGCCACCCTTCCCCTTTATGGCTACACCTTC
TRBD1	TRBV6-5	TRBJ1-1	CASSRRDSGTTEAFF	TGTGCCAGCAGTCGACGGGACAGTGGGACCACTGAAGCTTTCTTT
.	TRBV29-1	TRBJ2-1	CSVEVLVADEQFF	TGCAGCGTTGAAGTTTTGGTAGCGGATGAGCAGTTCTTC
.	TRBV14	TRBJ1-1	CASSQHRVAYIEAFF	TGTGCCAGCAGCCAACACAGGGTGGCCTACATTGAAGCTTTCTTT
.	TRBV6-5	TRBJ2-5	CASSYSGGIQETQYF	TGTGCCAGCAGTTACTCAGGGGGTATCCAAGAGACCCAGTACTTC
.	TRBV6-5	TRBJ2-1	CASSRQVSYNEQFF	TGTGCCAGCAGTCGACAGGTATCCTACAATGAGCAGTTCTTC
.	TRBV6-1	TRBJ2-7	CASSEAGGSYEQYF	TGTGCCAGCAGTGAAGCGGGAGGTAGCTACGAGCAGTACTTC
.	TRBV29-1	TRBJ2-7	CSVSRPGRYEQYF	TGCAGCGTTAGTCGGCCAGGGAGGTACGAGCAGTACTTC
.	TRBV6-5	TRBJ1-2	CASSSPASSGYGYTF	TGTGCCAGCAGTTCTCCCGCCAGCAGCGGTTATGGCTACACCTTC
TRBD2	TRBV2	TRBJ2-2	CASSDVVRLAGSGELFF	TGTGCCAGCAGTGACGTAGTAAGACTAGCGGGTTCCGGGGAGCTGTTTTTT
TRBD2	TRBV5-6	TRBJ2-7	CASSPDMGRRGSYEQYF	TGTGCCAGCAGCCCCGATATGGGACGGCGGGGGTCCTACGAGCAGTACTTC
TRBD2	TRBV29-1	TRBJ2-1	CSVRSGTSGIEQFF	TGCAGCGTTAGGTCCGGGACTAGCGGGATTGAGCAGTTCTTC
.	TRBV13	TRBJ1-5	CASSLQNSNQPQHF	TGTGCCAGCAGCCTACAGAATAGCAATCAGCCCCAGCATTTT
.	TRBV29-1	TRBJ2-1	CSVEYRDEANEQFF	TGCAGCGTTGAGTACAGGGACGAAGCCAATGAGCAGTTCTTC
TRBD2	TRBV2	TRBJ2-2	CASRGQRERAGELFF	TGTGCCAGCCGTGGTCAGCGGGAGAGGGCCGGGGAGCTGTTTTTT
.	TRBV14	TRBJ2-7	CASSPSLFTYEQYF	TGTGCCAGCAGCCCTTCCCTCTTTACCTACGAGCAGTACTTC
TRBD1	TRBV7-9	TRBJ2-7	CASSSDSGTGVRAYEQYF	TGTGCCAGTTCCTCTGATTCCGGGACAGGGGTTCGGGCCTACGAGCAGTACTTC
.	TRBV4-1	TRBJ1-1	CASSQGWQGWGLDTEAFF	TGCGCCAGCAGCCAAGGGTGGCAGGGGTGGGGATTGGACACTGAAGCTTTCTTT
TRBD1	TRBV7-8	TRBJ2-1	CASSGTGGGPGDYEQFF	TGTGCCAGCAGCGGGACAGGGGGCGGTCCGGGAGATTATGAGCAGTTCTTC
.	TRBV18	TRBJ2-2	CASSPTRIATGELFF	TGTGCCAGCTCACCAACTAGGATTGCCACCGGGGAGCTGTTTTTT
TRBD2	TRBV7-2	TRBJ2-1	CASTSRSTSGRNEQFF	TGTGCCAGCACCTCCCGTAGCACTAGCGGGAGAAATGAGCAGTTCTTC
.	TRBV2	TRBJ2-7	CASSETGDSYEQYF	TGTGCCAGCAGTGAAACAGGCGATTCCTACGAGCAGTACTTC
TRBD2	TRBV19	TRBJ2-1	CASSIGGGGLAGPYNEQFF	TGTGCCAGTAGTATAGGTGGGGGAGGTCTAGCGGGTCCCTACAATGAGCAGTTCTTC
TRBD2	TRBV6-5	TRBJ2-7	CASSSSAGDYEQYF	TGTGCCAGCAGTTCCTCAGCGGGGGACTACGAGCAGTACTTC
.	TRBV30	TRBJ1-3	CAWGRDRQVPGNTIYF	TGTGCCTGGGGAAGGGACCGACAGGTTCCCGGAAACACCATATATTTT
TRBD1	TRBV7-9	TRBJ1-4	CASSPGQGLIGEKLFF	TGTGCCAGCAGCCCGGGACAGGGATTGATTGGTGAAAAACTGTTTTTT
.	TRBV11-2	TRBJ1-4	CASSRQNEKLFF	TGTGCCAGCAGCCGACAGAATGAAAAACTGTTTTTT
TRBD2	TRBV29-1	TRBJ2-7	CSVEKRLGGNEQYF	TGCAGCGTTGAAAAAAGATTGGGGGGGAACGAGCAGTACTTC
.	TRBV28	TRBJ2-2	CASSREGYIGELFF	TGTGCCAGCAGCCGCGAGGGATACATCGGGGAGCTGTTTTTT
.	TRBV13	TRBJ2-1	CASSFTQGNEQFF	TGTGCCAGCAGCTTTACTCAGGGGAATGAGCAGTTCTTC
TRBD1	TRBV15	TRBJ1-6	CATRQDRRSPLHF	TGTGCCACCAGACAGGACAGGCGTTCACCCCTCCACTTT
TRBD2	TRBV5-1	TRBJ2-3	CASSLALAGGPYTDTQYF	TGCGCCAGCAGCTTGGCTCTAGCGGGAGGGCCTTACACAGATACGCAGTATTTT
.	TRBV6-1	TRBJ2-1	CAGGGPSGDEQFF	TGTGCCGGCGGGGGCCCATCCGGCGATGAGCAGTTCTTC
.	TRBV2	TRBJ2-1	CACNHKSSYNEQFF	TGTGCCTGCAACCATAAGAGCTCCTACAATGAGCAGTTCTTC
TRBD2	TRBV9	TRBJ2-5	CASSVARSSGSEETQYF	TGTGCCAGCAGCGTAGCGCGGTCTAGCGGGAGTGAGGAGACCCAGTACTTC
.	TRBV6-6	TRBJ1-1	CASSPMGGRETEAFF	TGTGCCAGCAGCCCAATGGGAGGGAGAGAAACTGAAGCTTTCTTT
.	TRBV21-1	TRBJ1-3	CASSKGGRYRGPSGNTIYF	TGTGCCAGCAGCAAAGGGGGGAGGTATAGGGGCCCGTCTGGAAACACCATATATTTT
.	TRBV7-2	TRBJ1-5	CASSLRGGGDQPQHF	TGTGCCAGCAGCTTACGGGGAGGTGGGGATCAGCCCCAGCATTTT
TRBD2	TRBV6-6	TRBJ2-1	CASRPTSGRANEQFF	TGTGCCAGCAGACCGACTAGCGGGAGGGCCAATGAGCAGTTCTTC
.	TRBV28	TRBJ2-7	CASCRLVSTYEQYF	TGTGCCAGCTGTAGACTAGTCTCCACCTACGAGCAGTACTTC
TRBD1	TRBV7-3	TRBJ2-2	CASSSRGLGTGELFF	TGTGCCAGCAGCTCTAGGGGGCTCGGGACCGGGGAGCTGTTTTTT
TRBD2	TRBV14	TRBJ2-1	CASSPSGADNEQFF	TGTGCCAGCAGCCCTAGCGGAGCCGACAATGAGCAGTTCTTC
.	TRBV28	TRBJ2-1	CASSSSGTLIYNEQFF	TGTGCCAGCAGCTCATCCGGGACATTAATCTACAATGAGCAGTTCTTC
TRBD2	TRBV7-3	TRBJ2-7	CASSPEGGRSYEQYF	TGTGCCAGCAGCCCCGAGGGCGGGAGGTCCTACGAGCAGTACTTC